The T cell receptor (beta chain) described here comes from a study of blood T cell repertoires in COVID-19. Study summary: Acute and convalescent COVID-19 specimens originated in the United States, Italy and Spain. Nucleic acid was either cDNA or gDNA, and it came from T cells, B-cell-depleted T cells, or PBMCs.

Original methodology: Scientists estimated how many nucleated cells there were by amplifying reference gene primers. This table comes from immunoSEQ multiplex PCR, and its TCRdb copy is limited to in-frame clones, with some not included. V and J calls plus clone size are reproduced from that table; the DNA served to infer D and trimming. The profile shows some 70,000 clones, around 87% of them singletons. The CDR3 has 15 amino acids. Germline loops: CDR1 LNHDA, CDR2 SQIVND (reference sequence). J gave up 10 bases and V 3 bases, and 6 bases lay outside the gene matches. V is TRBV19 and J is TRBJ1-6, with 10 positions matching TRBD1. The receptor was derived from a man aged 45-60 years with active COVID-19. The source material was peripheral blood. For the CDR3, the DNA is TGTGCCAGTAGTATCTTGGGGACAGGGGACTCACCCCTCCACTTT. Translating it yields CASSILGTGDSPLHF.